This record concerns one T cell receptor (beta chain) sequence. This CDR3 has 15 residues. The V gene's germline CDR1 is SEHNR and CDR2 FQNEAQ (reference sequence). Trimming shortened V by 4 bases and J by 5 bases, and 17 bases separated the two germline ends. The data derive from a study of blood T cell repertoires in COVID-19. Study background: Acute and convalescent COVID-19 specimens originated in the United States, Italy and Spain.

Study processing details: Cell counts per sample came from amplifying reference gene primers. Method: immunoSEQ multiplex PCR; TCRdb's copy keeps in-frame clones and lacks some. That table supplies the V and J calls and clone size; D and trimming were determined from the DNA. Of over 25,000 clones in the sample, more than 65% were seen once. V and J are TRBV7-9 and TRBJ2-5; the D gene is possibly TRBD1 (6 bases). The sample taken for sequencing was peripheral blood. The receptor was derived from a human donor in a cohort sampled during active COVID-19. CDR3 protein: CASSSGRGVAETQYF. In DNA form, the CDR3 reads TGTGCCAGCAGCTCGGGCAGGGGAGTAGCGGAGACCCAGTACTTC.